This T cell receptor (beta chain) was recovered during a study of vaccination effects on CD4 cells after COVID-19. TCRdb's copy holds only in-frame clones and misses some; the assay was immunoSEQ multiplex PCR. Of some 50,000 clones listed, approximately 70% are singletons. Investigators separated out CD4+ T cells once 9 to 11 days of culture had passed. This clone was recorded a few times. Its specificity is unknown. CDR1 and CDR2 from the germline V gene are MNHEY and SVGAGI. The V end was cut by 5 bases, the J end by 2 bases, with 12 bases between. The CDR3 loop spans 14 amino acids. The receptor comes from a human donor who received a COVID-19 vaccine. The source was CD4+ T cells from PBMCs cultured without peptide, collected before COVID-19 vaccination. This sequence joins TRBV6-5 and TRBJ2-5, with a possible D match to TRBD1 (6 bases). CDR3 DNA sequence: TGTGCCAGCAGTACGTGGGGGCCGCAAGAGACCCAGTACTTC. This sequence encodes CASSTWGPQETQYF.